This T cell receptor beta chain was observed in a study of cytomegalovirus exposure and HLA in healthy donors. Study-level information: Assignment to the Caucasian-associated ancestry cluster applied to less than 85% of the approximately 370 genotyped donors. General observations from the study: V- and J-gene trimming in TCR beta was tied to a missense DCLRE1C variant by an analysis performed later. Upon later analysis, HLA-associated TCR beta chains proved more clonally expanded than other, equally common chains. Reports credit the classifier with highly specific, highly sensitive diagnosis of cytomegalovirus status.

The ends were cut back, 6 bases at V and 8 bases at J, with 19 bases in the middle. The CDR3 has 14 residues. CDR1 is MNHNY, CDR2 SVGAGI, per germline (reference sequence). About this clone: The antigen is unknown.

PCR employed 60 Vbeta and 13 Jbeta primers. Assay: immunoSEQ multiplex PCR; the TCRdb copy retains only in-frame clones and omits some. This sample has 200,000 or so clones, with about 83% found just once. The sequence was collected from a woman younger than 45 in good health and CMV-seropositive. Sequencing used PBMCs. The chain is built from TRBV6-6 and TRBJ1-2, with D unresolved. The DNA for the CDR3 is TGTGCCAGCAGCCTTACCGTGGAGGTGTGGGGCTACACCTTC. Translation: CASSLTVEVWGYTF.